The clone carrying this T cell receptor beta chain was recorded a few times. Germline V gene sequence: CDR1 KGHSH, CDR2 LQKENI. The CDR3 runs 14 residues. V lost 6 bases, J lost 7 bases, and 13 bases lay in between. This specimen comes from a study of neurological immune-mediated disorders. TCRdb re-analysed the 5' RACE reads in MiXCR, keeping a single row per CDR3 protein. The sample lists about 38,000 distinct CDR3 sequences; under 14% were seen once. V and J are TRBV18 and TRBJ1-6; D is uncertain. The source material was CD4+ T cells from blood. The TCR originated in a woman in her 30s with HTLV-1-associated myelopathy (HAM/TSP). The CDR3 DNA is TGTGCCAGCTCCCTCGATCCGGGGAATTCACCCCTCCACTTT. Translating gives CASSLDPGNSPLHF.